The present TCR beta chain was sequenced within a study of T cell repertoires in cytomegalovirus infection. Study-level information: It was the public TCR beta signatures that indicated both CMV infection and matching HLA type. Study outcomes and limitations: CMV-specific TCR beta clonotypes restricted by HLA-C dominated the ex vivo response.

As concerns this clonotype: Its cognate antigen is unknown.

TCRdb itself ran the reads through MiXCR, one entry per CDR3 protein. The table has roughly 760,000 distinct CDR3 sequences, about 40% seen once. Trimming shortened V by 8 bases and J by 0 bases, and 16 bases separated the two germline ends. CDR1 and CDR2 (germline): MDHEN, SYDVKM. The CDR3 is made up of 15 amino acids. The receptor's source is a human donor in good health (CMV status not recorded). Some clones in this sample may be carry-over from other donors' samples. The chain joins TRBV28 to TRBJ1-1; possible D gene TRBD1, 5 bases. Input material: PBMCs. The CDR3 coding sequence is TGTGCCAGCTGGGCGGGGACCGAGATGAACACTGAAGCTTTCTTT. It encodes CASWAGTEMNTEAFF.